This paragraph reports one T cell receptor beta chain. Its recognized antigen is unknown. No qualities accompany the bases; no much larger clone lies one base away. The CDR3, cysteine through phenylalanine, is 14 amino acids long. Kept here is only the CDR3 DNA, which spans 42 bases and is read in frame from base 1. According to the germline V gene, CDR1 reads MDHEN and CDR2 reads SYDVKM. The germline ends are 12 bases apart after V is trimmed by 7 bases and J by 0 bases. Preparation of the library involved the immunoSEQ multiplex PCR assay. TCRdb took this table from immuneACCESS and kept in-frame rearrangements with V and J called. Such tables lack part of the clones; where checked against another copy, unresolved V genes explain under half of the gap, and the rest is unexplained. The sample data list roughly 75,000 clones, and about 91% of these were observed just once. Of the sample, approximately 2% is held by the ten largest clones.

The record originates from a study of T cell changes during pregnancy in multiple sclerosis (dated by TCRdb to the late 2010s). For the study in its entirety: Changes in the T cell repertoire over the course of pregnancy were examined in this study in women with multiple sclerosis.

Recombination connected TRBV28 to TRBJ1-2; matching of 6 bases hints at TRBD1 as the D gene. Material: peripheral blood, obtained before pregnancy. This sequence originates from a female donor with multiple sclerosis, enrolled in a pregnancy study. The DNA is TGTGCCAGCATACAGGGCCTCACTAACTATGGCTACACCTTC. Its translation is CASIQGLTNYGYTF.